The clone carrying this TCR beta chain was detected ten times or more. Its target is not known. In germline, CDR1 is SGHRS, CDR2 YFSETQ. Trimming shortened V by 5 bases and J by 2 bases, and 12 bases separated the two germline ends. This CDR3 has 14 amino acids. MiXCR, applied by TCRdb to the 5' RACE reads, yields one record per CDR3 protein. The table records more than 120,000 distinct CDR3 sequences, 7.7% of them present only once. This entry belongs to a study of T cells after yellow fever vaccination. Looking at the study overall: Each low-cell-number fraction was prepared by means of SMART-Seq v4 Ultra Low Input.

Study-wide findings and caveats: Post-booster samples contained most primary-vaccination clones (around 95% CD4, approximately 88% CD8). Abundant clonotypes (contaminants from the bulk population) could be present in FACS-sorted repertoires. Weaker overall, the secondary response nonetheless peaked faster (day 5 versus 15).

Sequencing used CD4+ T cells sorted from PBMCs, obtained 5 days after the yellow fever booster vaccination. The V gene is TRBV5-1, the J gene TRBJ2-3; unclear D gene. The receptor's source is a man aged 25-45 years who received the YFV17D yellow fever vaccine. CDR3 coding DNA: TGCGCCAGCAGTCTAGGGATATACACAGATACGCAGTATTTT. It encodes CASSLGIYTDTQYF.